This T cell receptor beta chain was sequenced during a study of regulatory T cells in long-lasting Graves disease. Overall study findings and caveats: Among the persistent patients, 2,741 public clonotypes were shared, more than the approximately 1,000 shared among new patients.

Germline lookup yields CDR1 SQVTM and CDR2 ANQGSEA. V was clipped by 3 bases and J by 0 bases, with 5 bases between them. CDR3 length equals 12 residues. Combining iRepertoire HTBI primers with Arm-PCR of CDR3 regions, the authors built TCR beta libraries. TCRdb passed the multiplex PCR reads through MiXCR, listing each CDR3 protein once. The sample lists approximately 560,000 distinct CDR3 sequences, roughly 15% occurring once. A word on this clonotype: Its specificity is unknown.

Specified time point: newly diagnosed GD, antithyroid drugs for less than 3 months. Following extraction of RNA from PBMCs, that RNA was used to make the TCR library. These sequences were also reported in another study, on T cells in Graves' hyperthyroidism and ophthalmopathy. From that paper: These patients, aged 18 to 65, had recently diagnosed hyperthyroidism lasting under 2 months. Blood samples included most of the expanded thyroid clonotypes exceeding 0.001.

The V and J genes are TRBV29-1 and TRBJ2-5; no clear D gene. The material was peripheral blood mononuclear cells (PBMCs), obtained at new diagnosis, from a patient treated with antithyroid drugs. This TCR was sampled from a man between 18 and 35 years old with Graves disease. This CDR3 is CSVDWNQETQYF. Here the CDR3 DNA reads TGCAGCGTTGACTGGAACCAAGAGACCCAGTACTTC.